The T cell receptor beta chain under discussion was sequenced for a study of cytomegalovirus exposure and HLA in healthy donors (dated by TCRdb to about 2017). For context, the study as a whole: According to a later analysis, one platform produced both the roughly 130 validation repertoires and the 700 or so repertoires of the first cohort. To predict cytomegalovirus infection status, the study combined high-throughput TCR immunosequencing, statistical association of individual TCRs with disease status, and machine learning. The study aimed to test whether signatures of past pathogen exposure could be identified by cataloging public T cell receptors. In addition to the first cohort of 500 to 850 subjects, a separate validation cohort of approximately 110 different subjects was used.

The donors belonged to the validation cohort of 90 to 150 subjects, which was separate from the roughly 700-subject first cohort. The method behind the library was the immunoSEQ multiplex PCR assay. Under the source paper's analysis protocol: A statistical classification framework was developed to diagnose cytomegalovirus status using the catalog of TCR beta chain sequences. TCRdb retrieved this table from immuneACCESS and kept in-frame rearrangements only. Not all clones are present; in checked studies, unresolved V genes account for under half, and no reason is known for the remainder. The V and J calls and clone size are taken from that table; D and trimming were inferred from the DNA. The sample table shows 250,000 to 400,000 clones, and 88% are seen once. The top ten clonotypes cover around 0.88% of the sample. CDR1 is given as SGHTA and CDR2 as FQGNSA, both from the germline V gene. V has 5 bases trimmed and J has 5 bases trimmed; junction bases matching no gene number 1. Measured from the cysteine to the phenylalanine, the CDR3 is 13 residues long. Only CDR3 DNA is held: 39 bases, read in frame from base 1.

As concerns this clone: The antigen it recognizes is unknown. The sample holds no much larger clone one base away, and base qualities are not on file.

What the work shows at the level of the full study, not this receptor alone: Most TCR sequences were observed very rarely across donors, whereas some public TCRs were present in many individuals. The classifier was reported to diagnose cytomegalovirus status with high specificity and sensitivity in both the original cohort and the validation cohort. A few of the identified cytomegalovirus-associated TCR beta chains were confirmed in vitro to be specific for cytomegalovirus antigens. The authors suggested that the approach could potentially be extended to other disease states and immunological phenotypes. In the study, about 150 TCR beta chains were listed as associated with cytomegalovirus. A later analysis lacked HLA typing for the validation cohort, so it scored co-occurrence in that cohort across all 120 repertoires. Of the cluster scores, 85% to 95% were above 0 in a later analysis, which found that TCRs clustered in the first cohort also tended to co-occur in the approximately 110 validation repertoires.

This clonotype originated in a man younger than 45 in good health and CMV-seronegative. This receptor chain uses TRBV7-2 and TRBJ2-3, and TRBD1 matches 10 of the central bases. The specimen was PBMCs. The DNA reads as follows: TGTGCCAGCAGCGACAGGGGGCGAGATACGCAGTATTTT. It specifies CASSDRGRDTQYF. Here the CDR3 is joined to the reference TRBV7-2 and TRBJ2-3 genes, and the full variable domain is: GAGVSQSPSNKVTEKGKDVELRCDPISGHTALYWYRQSLGQGLEFLIYFQGNSAPDKSGLPSDRFSAERTGGSVSTLTIQRTQQEDSAVYLCASSDRGRDTQYFGPGTRLTVL.